These 30 T cell receptor beta chains were sequenced from one sample in a study of blood T cell repertoires in COVID-19. The repertoire was sequenced with immunoSEQ multiplex PCR; TCRdb's copy has only in-frame clones and lacks some. The sample shows 130,000 to 150,000 clones, roughly 86% of them seen only once. The sample consisted of peripheral blood. The source of these receptors is a man aged 65-85 years with acute or convalescent COVID-19.

The chain joins TRBV12-3 or TRBV12-4 to TRBJ2-1; tentatively, D is TRBD2 (6 bases). Trimming took 9 bases from V and 4 from J, leaving 10 bases between them. The CDR3 consists of 12 residues. CDR3 DNA: TGTGCCAGTAACGCGGGGTACAATGAGCAGTTCTTC. This codes for CASNAGYNEQFF.

This chain links TRBV6-5 with TRBJ2-7; tentative D call: TRBD1 (5 bases). From germline, CDR1 is MNHEY and CDR2 SVGAGI. This CDR3 is 15 amino acids long. V gave up 0 bases and J gave up 5 bases, with 14 bases separating them. The CDR3 sequence is CASSYSVGRADEQYF. The CDR3 DNA reads TGTGCCAGCAGTTACTCCGTCGGCAGGGCGGACGAGCAGTACTTC.

The chain is built from TRBV28 and TRBJ1-5, with 11 bases matching TRBD1. The CDR3 is made up of 16 amino acids. CDR1 is MDHEN, CDR2 SYDVKM, per germline. V shed 8 bases and J 5 bases; nucleotides not matched to a gene: 11. The CDR3 spells CASRASWDRGDQPQHF. CDR3 DNA sequence: TGTGCCAGCCGCGCCTCGTGGGACAGGGGGGATCAGCCCCAGCATTTT. The variable domain in full, completed from reference TRBV28 and TRBJ1-5, reads DVKVTQSSRYLVKRTGEKVFLECVQDMDHENMFWYRQDPGLGLRLIYFSYDVKMKEKGDIPEGYSVSREKKERFSLILESASTNQTSMYLCASRASWDRGDQPQHFGDGTRLSIL.

The sample holds one count of this clone. Here the CDR3 reads CASSPTGNTEAFF. The CDR3 DNA reads TGTGCCAGCTCACCAACGGGGAACACTGAAGCTTTCTTT. This chain connects TRBV18 to TRBJ1-1; the D is unclear. The CDR3 runs to 13 residues. V was shortened by 2 bases and J by 1 base, with 5 bases between the two germline ends. Germline V gene data show CDR1 as KGHSH and CDR2 as LQKENI.

This clone was seen a single time. This chain joins TRBV19 and TRBJ1-1; D is uncertain. Per germline, CDR1 LNHDA and CDR2 SQIVND (reference sequence). This CDR3 region has 13 residues. V lost 3 bases, J lost 3 bases, and 8 bases lay in between. The CDR3 loop is CASSMAQYTEAFF. In nucleotides, the CDR3 is TGTGCCAGTAGTATGGCACAGTACACTGAAGCTTTCTTT.

This chain uses TRBV28 with TRBJ1-2; tentative D call: TRBD1 (6 bases). The CDR3 has 14 amino acids. V dropped 8 bases and J dropped 0 bases, with 13 bases sitting between them. Germline CDR1 is MDHEN and CDR2 is SYDVKM. CDR3 nucleotide sequence: TGTGCCAGCTATGGACAGCCATCTAACTATGGCTACACCTTC. Translation: CASYGQPSNYGYTF.

CDR3 sequence reads: CASSLETGEAFF. CDR3 DNA sequence: TGTGCCAGCAGCTTAGAAACAGGGGAAGCTTTCTTT. The chain recombines TRBV13 with TRBJ1-1; possible D gene TRBD1, 6 bases. Germline V gene sequence: CDR1 PRHDT, CDR2 FYEKMQ (reference sequence). This CDR3 has 12 amino acids. V was pared by 1 base and J by 8 bases, with 8 bases between.

This clone has just a few counts. The chain uses TRBV18 and TRBJ1-1, with 9 nucleotides matching TRBD1. V lost 0 bases to trimming and J lost 4 bases; unmatched junction nucleotides: 3. Germline V CDR1 and CDR2: KGHSH, LQKENI. There are 15 residues in the CDR3. The CDR3 region is CASSPPDRGGTEAFF. The CDR3 DNA reads as TGTGCCAGCTCACCACCGGACAGGGGTGGCACTGAAGCTTTCTTT.

DNA for the CDR3: TGTGCCAGCAACCCCAGCGGGACAGATACGCAGTATTTT. Translated, it gives CASNPSGTDTQYF. The V and J genes are TRBV3-1 (or the pseudogene TRBV3-2) and TRBJ2-3; D is perhaps TRBD2 (6 bases). CDR1 LGHDT and CDR2 YNNKEL come from the germline V gene (reference sequence). With 7 bases removed from V and 3 bases from J, the gap between germline ends came to 11 bases. The CDR3 length is 13 residues.

The chain carries TRBV28 and TRBJ1-6; D remains ambiguous. The CDR3 consists of 16 residues. Deletions cut 4 bases from V and 5 bases from J, with 15 bases between. CDR1 is MDHEN and CDR2 is SYDVKM in the germline V gene. The CDR3: CASSSLGGGNNSPLHF. CDR3 nucleotide sequence: TGTGCCAGCAGTTCCCTGGGAGGTGGAAATAATTCACCCCTCCACTTT.

The rearrangement uses TRBV27 and TRBJ1-3; D is undetermined. Germline CDR1 and CDR2: MNHEY and SMNVEV (reference sequence). The germline V and J ends were trimmed by 7 bases and 2 bases, with 9 bases remaining between them. This CDR3 spans 13 amino acids. The CDR3 bases are TGTGCCAGCACTCAAAGCCCTGGAAACACCATATATTTT. Amino acid sequence: CASTQSPGNTIYF.

The CDR3 DNA is TGCGCCAGCAGCTTCCAGGGGGCGGAGAACACTGAAGCTTTCTTT. Translated: CASSFQGAENTEAFF. The genes are TRBV5-1 and TRBJ1-1; 8 bases are a match to TRBD1. The CDR3 runs to 15 residues. The germline CDR1 and CDR2 sequences are SGHRS and YFSETQ. With 2 bases clipped from V and 1 base from J, the junction kept 4 bases outside the gene matches.

The chain joins TRBV6-4 to TRBJ1-1; 7 nucleotides align to TRBD1. Trimming took 6 bases from V and 2 from J; bases not matched to a gene: 9. In germline, CDR1 is MRHNA, CDR2 SNTAGT. The CDR3 totals 15 residues. CDR3 loop: CASRAGQSKNTEAFF. The CDR3 nucleotides read TGTGCCAGCAGGGCGGGACAGTCAAAAAACACTGAAGCTTTCTTT.

The chain recombines TRBV7-9 with TRBJ1-2; weak D call: TRBD1 (6 bases). The CDR3 is made up of 13 amino acids. Germline CDR1 reads SEHNR; CDR2 reads FQNEAQ (reference sequence). The V end was cut by 2 bases, the J end by 8 bases, with 12 bases between. The DNA for the CDR3 is TGTGCCAGCAGCTTATCAGGGGAGGGCGGCTACACCTTC. Protein: CASSLSGEGGYTF.

The chain carries TRBV5-1 and TRBJ2-1; the D gene is possibly TRBD2 (6 bases). Germline lookup yields CDR1 SGHRS and CDR2 YFSETQ. The CDR3 spans 13 residues. Trimming took 4 bases from V and 8 from J, leaving 13 bases between them. CDR3 nucleotide sequence: TGCGCCAGCAGCCTTGGCGGGGCCGATGAGCAGTTCTTC. Translation gives CASSLGGADEQFF.

The genes are TRBV7-6 and TRBJ2-3; 7 nucleotides agree with TRBD2. The ends lost 4 bases at V and 2 bases at J; junction bases unmatched: 6. There are 15 residues in the CDR3. From germline, CDR1 is SGHVS and CDR2 FNYEAQ. As DNA, the CDR3 is TGTGCCAGCAGCTCAAACGGGGGGTACACAGATACGCAGTATTTT. Its protein product is CASSSNGGYTDTQYF. The complete variable domain, with remaining parts taken from reference TRBV7-6 and TRBJ2-3, reads GAGVSQSPRYKVTKRGQDVALRCDPISGHVSLYWYRQALGQGPEFLTYFNYEAQQDKSGLPNDRFSAERPEGSISTLTIQRTEQRDSAMYRCASSSNGGYTDTQYFGPGTRLTVL.

J is TRBJ2-2 and V is TRBV11-3; D may be TRBD2 (6 bases). This CDR3 is built from 14 residues. Looked up from germline, CDR1 is SGHNT and CDR2 is YENEEA. Trimming cost V 5 bases and J 5 bases, with 12 bases left between them. The chain's CDR3 is CASSPRGITGELFF. The DNA of the CDR3 is TGTGCCAGCAGCCCCCGCGGGATTACCGGGGAGCTGTTTTTT.

The chain recombines TRBV6-5 with TRBJ1-2; no reliable D call. The V gene lost 0 bases and the J gene lost 3 bases, with 8 bases spanning the gap. This CDR3 comprises 14 residues. CDR1 MNHEY and CDR2 SVGAGI come from the germline V gene. The chain's CDR3 is CASSYSSRYYGYTF. The CDR3, as DNA: TGTGCCAGCAGTTACTCGTCCAGGTACTATGGCTACACCTTC.

This sequence joins TRBV20-1 and TRBJ1-2; D is possibly TRBD1 (5 bases). This CDR3 region has 10 residues. CDR1 and CDR2 from the germline V gene are DFQATT and SNEGSKA (reference sequence). Trimming shortened V by 3 bases and J by 7 bases, and 6 bases separated the two germline ends. The CDR3 sequence is CSASQGGYTF. In DNA form, the CDR3 reads TGCAGTGCTAGTCAGGGTGGCTACACCTTC.

CDR3 region: CAISESGQVNSPLHF. The CDR3 DNA reads as TGTGCCATCAGTGAATCCGGACAGGTCAACTCACCCCTCCACTTT. This chain joins TRBV10-3 and TRBJ1-6; 7 nucleotides agree with TRBD1. Per germline, CDR1 ENHRY and CDR2 SYGVKD. The trim removed 3 bases at V and 10 bases at J, leaving 9 bases unmatched. The CDR3 loop spans 15 amino acids.

The V gene is TRBV4-2, the J gene TRBJ2-3; D might be TRBD1 (6 bases). This CDR3 has 14 amino acids. Germline V lookup: CDR1 LGHNA, CDR2 YNFKEQ. Between the trimmed V and J ends, which lost 3 bases and 2 bases, there was a span of 9 bases. CDR3 protein: CASSHGQYTDTQYF. DNA of the CDR3: TGTGCCAGCAGCCACGGACAGTACACAGATACGCAGTATTTT.

The gene calls are TRBV5-1 and TRBJ1-2, with 11 bases that match TRBD1. CDR3 length: 14 residues. V lost 4 bases, J lost 6 bases, and 5 bases stayed unmatched. The germline V gene has CDR1 SGHRS and CDR2 YFSETQ. The CDR3 DNA reads as TGCGCCAGCAGCGGGGGACAGGGGGAGGATGGCTACACCTTC. Translated, it gives CASSGGQGEDGYTF.

The rearrangement uses TRBV28 and TRBJ2-1, with a weak D call TRBD2 (6 bases). CDR1 is MDHEN and CDR2 is SYDVKM in the germline V gene. The V end lost 6 bases, the J end lost 2 bases, and 8 bases lay between the germline ends. The CDR3 runs 13 residues. The chain's CDR3 is CASSGRTYNEQFF. The CDR3, as DNA: TGTGCCAGCAGCGGGAGAACCTACAATGAGCAGTTCTTC. Drawing the rest from reference TRBV28 and TRBJ2-1, the complete variable domain is DVKVTQSSRYLVKRTGEKVFLECVQDMDHENMFWYRQDPGLGLRLIYFSYDVKMKEKGDIPEGYSVSREKKERFSLILESASTNQTSMYLCASSGRTYNEQFFGPGTRLTVL.

The chain joins TRBV28 to TRBJ2-6, with 8 nucleotides matching TRBD1. From germline, CDR1 is MDHEN and CDR2 SYDVKM. V was pared by 3 bases and J by 0 bases, with 7 bases of the junction left unmatched. CDR3 length equals 18 residues. CDR3 residues: CASSFIGQGLSGANVLTF. The CDR3 DNA sequence: TGTGCCAGCAGTTTTATTGGACAGGGACTCTCTGGGGCCAACGTCCTGACTTTC.

V usage is TRBV6-1 and J usage is TRBJ2-1; the D gene is possibly TRBD1 (6 bases). V lost 3 bases and J lost 2, with 11 bases in between. CDR1 is MNHNS, CDR2 SASEGT, per germline. The CDR3 runs 15 residues. This CDR3 reads CASSDRGSAYNEQFF. CDR3 coding DNA: TGTGCCAGCAGTGACAGGGGTAGCGCCTACAATGAGCAGTTCTTC.

This chain links TRBV28 with TRBJ1-1; TRBD1 aligns across 8 bases. CDR3 size: 15 residues. The trim removed 10 bases at V and 0 bases at J, leaving 10 bases unmatched. Looked up from germline, CDR1 is MDHEN and CDR2 is SYDVKM. The CDR3 bases are TGTGCCACCTCCGACAGGGGAAAAATGAACACTGAAGCTTTCTTT. It encodes CATSDRGKMNTEAFF.

The rearrangement joins TRBV5-1 to TRBJ1-4; D is uncertain. V lost 4 bases to trimming and J lost 0 bases, with 7 bases between them. The CDR3 is 14 residues long. CDR1 SGHRS and CDR2 YFSETQ come from the germline V gene. The CDR3 region is CASSLGTTNEKLFF. The CDR3 region has the DNA TGCGCCAGCAGCCTAGGAACAACTAATGAAAAACTGTTTTTT.

The sample holds many counts of this clone. This chain uses TRBV7-2 with TRBJ1-2; a weak D match, TRBD1 (5 bases). Germline CDR1 is SGHTA and CDR2 is FQGNSA. The CDR3 is 17 amino acids. Trimming left V 0 bases short and J 0 bases short, with 14 bases between. CDR3 sequence (DNA): TGTGCCAGCAGCTTAGCCCGAGACAGAGACGCTAACTATGGCTACACCTTC. The encoded protein is CASSLARDRDANYGYTF.

J is TRBJ2-7 and V is TRBV7-9; D perhaps matches TRBD1 (6 bases). The CDR3 has 13 amino acids. V was cut by 5 bases and J by 2 bases, with 10 bases left in between. CDR1 is SEHNR, CDR2 FQNEAQ, per germline (reference sequence). The CDR3 region is CASSPTGTYEQYF. The CDR3 region has the DNA TGTGCCAGCAGCCCTACAGGGACCTACGAGCAGTACTTC.

This sequence joins TRBV5-1 and TRBJ2-2; maybe TRBD1 (7 bases). The CDR3 sequence is 17 residues long. V dropped 0 bases and J dropped 0 bases, with 12 bases sitting between them. Germline V gene data show CDR1 as SGHRS and CDR2 as YFSETQ. CDR3 protein: CASSLAQGGSNTGELFF. The CDR3, as DNA: TGCGCCAGCAGCTTGGCTCAGGGGGGATCGAACACCGGGGAGCTGTTTTTT.